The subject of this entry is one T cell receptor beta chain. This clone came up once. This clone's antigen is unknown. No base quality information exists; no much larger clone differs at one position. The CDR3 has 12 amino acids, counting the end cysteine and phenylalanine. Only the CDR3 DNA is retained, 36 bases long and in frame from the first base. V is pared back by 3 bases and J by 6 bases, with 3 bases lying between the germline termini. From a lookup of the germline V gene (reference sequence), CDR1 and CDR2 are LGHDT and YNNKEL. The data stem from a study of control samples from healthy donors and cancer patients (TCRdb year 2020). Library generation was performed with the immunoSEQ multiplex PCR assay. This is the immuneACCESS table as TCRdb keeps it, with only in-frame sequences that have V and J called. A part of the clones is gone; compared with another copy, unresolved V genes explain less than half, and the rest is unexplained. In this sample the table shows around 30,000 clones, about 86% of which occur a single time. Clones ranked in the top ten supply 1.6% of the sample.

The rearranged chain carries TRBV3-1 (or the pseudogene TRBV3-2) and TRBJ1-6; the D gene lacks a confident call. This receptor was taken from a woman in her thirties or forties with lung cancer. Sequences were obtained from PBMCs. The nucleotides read TGTGCCAGCAGCCAGCTTAATTCACCCCTCCACTTT. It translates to CASSQLNSPLHF.